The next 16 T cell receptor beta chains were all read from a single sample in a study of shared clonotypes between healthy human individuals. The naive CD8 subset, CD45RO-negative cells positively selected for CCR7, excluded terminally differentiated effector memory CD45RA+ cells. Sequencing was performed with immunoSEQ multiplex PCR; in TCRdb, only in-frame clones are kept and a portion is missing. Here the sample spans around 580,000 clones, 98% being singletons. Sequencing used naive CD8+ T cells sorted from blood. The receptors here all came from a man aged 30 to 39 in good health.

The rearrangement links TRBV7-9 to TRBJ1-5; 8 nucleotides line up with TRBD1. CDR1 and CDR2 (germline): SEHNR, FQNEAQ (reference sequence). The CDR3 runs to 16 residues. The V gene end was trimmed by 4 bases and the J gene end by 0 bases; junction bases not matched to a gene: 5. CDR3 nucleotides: TGTGCCAGCAGCTCGGACAGGGAAACTAGCAATCAGCCCCAGCATTTT. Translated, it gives CASSSDRETSNQPQHF.

DNA of the CDR3: TGTGCCAGCAGCGTAGACCCCTCCCCCCCAGCGGGAGTCGTTGGCGAGCAGTACTTC. It yields the protein CASSVDPSPPAGVVGEQYF. This chain connects TRBV9 to TRBJ2-7; 8 bases line up with TRBD2. Trimming cost V 0 bases and J 6 bases; bases outside gene matches: 20. The length of the CDR3 is 19 residues. CDR1 and CDR2 from the germline V gene are SGDLS and YYNGEE.

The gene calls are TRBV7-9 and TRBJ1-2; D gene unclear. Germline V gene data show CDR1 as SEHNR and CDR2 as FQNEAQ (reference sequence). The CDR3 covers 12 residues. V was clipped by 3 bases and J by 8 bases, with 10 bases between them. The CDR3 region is CASSLAGKGYTF. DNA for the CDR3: TGTGCCAGCAGCTTGGCCGGAAAGGGCTACACCTTC.

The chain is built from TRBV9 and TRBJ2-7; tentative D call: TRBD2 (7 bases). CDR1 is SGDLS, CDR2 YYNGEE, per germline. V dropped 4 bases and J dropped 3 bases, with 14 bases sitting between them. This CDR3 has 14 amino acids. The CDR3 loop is CASSPEGGLYEQYF. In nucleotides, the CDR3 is TGTGCCAGCAGCCCCGAGGGGGGGCTCTACGAGCAGTACTTC.

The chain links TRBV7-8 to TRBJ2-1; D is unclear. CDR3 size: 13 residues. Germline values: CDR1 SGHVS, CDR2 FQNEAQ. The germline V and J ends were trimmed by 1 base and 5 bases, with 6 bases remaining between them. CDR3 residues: CASSLVPNNEQFF. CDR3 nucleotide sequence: TGTGCCAGCAGCTTAGTTCCAAACAATGAGCAGTTCTTC. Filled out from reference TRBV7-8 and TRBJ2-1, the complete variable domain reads GAGVSQSPRYKVAKRGQDVALRCDPISGHVSLFWYQQALGQGPEFLTYFQNEAQLDKSGLPSDRFFAERPEGSVSTLKIQRTQQEDSAVYLCASSLVPNNEQFFGPGTRLTVL.

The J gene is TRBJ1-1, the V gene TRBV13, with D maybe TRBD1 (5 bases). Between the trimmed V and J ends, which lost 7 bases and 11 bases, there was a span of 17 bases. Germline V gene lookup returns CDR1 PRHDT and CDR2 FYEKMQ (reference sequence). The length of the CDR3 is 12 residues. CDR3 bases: TGTGCCAGCATCAATATGGGGGAAAGGGCTTTCTTT. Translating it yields CASINMGERAFF.

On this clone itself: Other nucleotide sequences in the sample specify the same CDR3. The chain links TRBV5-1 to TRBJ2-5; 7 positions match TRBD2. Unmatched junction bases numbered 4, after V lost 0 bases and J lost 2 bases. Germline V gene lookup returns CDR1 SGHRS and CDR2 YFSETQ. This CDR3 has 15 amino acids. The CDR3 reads CASSLVAGGQETQYF. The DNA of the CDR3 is TGCGCCAGCAGCTTGGTAGCGGGTGGGCAAGAGACCCAGTACTTC.

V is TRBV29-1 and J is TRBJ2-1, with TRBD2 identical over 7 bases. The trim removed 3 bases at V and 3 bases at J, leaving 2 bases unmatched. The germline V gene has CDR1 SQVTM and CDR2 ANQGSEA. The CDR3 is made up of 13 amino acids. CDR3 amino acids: CSVDLADYNEQFF. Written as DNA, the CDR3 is TGCAGCGTTGACCTAGCGGACTACAATGAGCAGTTCTTC.

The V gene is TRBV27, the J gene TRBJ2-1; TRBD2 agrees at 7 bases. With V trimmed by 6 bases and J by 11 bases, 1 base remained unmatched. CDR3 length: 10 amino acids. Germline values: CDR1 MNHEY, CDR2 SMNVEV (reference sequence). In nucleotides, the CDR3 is TGTGCCAGCAGCGGGACTAAGCAGTTCTTC. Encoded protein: CASSGTKQFF.

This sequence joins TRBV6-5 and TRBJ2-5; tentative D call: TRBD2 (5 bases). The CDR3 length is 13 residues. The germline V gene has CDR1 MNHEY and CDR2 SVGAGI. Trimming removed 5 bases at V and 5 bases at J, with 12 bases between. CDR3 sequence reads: CASSPGMGETQYF. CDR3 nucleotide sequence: TGTGCCAGCAGTCCGGGGATGGGCGAGACCCAGTACTTC.

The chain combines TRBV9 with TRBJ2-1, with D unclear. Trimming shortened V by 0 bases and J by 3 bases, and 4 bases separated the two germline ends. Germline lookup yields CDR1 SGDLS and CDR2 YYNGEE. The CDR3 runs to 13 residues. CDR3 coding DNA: TGTGCCAGCAGCGTAGGGGTCTACAATGAGCAGTTCTTC. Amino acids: CASSVGVYNEQFF.

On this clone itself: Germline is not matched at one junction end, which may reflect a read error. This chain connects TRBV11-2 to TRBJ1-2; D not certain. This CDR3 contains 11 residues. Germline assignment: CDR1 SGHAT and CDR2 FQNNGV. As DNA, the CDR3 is TGTGCCAGCAGCATGATGGGCCTTTGTCTTTTC. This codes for CASSMMGLCLF.

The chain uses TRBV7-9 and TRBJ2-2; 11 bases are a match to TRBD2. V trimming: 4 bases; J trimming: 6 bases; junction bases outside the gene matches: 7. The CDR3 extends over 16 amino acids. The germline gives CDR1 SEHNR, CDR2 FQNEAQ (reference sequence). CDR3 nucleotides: TGTGCCAGCAGCTCCACTAGCGGGAGAATCGCCGGGGAGCTGTTTTTT. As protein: CASSSTSGRIAGELFF.

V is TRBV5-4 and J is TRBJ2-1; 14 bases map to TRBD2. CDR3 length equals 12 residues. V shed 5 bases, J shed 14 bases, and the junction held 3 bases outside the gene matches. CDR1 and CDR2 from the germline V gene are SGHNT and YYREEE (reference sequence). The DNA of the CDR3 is TGTGCCAGCAGTCGGGGACTAGCGGGAGAGTTCTTC. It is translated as CASSRGLAGEFF. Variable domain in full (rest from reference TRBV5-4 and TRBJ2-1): ETGVTQSPTHLIKTRGQQVTLRCSSQSGHNTVSWYQQALGQGPQFIFQYYREEENGRGNFPPRFSGLQFPNYSSELNVNALELDDSALYLCASSRGLAGEFFGPGTRLTVL.

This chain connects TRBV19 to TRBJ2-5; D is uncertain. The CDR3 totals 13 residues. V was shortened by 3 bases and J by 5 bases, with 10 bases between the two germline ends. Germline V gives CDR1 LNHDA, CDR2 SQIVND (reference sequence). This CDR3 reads CASSIFPLETQYF. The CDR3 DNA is TGTGCCAGTAGTATTTTTCCTCTCGAGACCCAGTACTTC.

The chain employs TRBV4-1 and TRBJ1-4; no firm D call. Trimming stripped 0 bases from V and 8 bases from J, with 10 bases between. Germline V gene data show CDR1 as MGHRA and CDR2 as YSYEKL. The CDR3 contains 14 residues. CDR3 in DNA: TGCGCCAGCAGCCAAGAACAGCGGTTGGAAAAACTGTTTTTT. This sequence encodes CASSQEQRLEKLFF.